Listed below are T cell receptor beta chains from one sample, sequenced in a study of T-cell reconstitution after alpha-beta-depleted transplantation in children. TCRdb redid the calling of the PCR reads with MiXCR, one entry per CDR3 protein. The data show around 490,000 distinct CDR3 sequences, about an eighth seen once. Specimen: PBMCs, mostly from graft donor cells, collected 180 days after TCRalphabeta/CD19-depleted stem cell transplant. The receptors shown here come from a female patient aged 2-10 years who had a stem cell transplant for aplastic anemia, so the T cells may come from the graft donor. CDR3s include the opening cysteine and the closing phenylalanine or tryptophan. D genes are given only for firm matches. Size is omitted from some rows. Given values are once, few, many or a class for expanded clones.

D gene	V gene	J gene	clone size	CDR3 DNA	CDR3 protein
.	TRBV20-1	TRBJ2-5	many	TGCAGTGCTAGAAAAGGTCAAGAGACCCAGTACTTC	CSARKGQETQYF
TRBD1	TRBV20-1	TRBJ1-1	.	TGCAGTGCTAGACCAACAGGGGGGACTGAAGCTTTCTTT	CSARPTGGTEAFF
TRBD1	TRBV3-1	TRBJ1-2	.	TGTGCCAGCAGCAAACCGGGACAGGGCTCTTCTTATGGCTACACCTTC	CASSKPGQGSSYGYTF
.	TRBV2	TRBJ1-2	.	TGTGCCAGCGTTGTGGGTTTCGATGGCTACACCTTC	CASVVGFDGYTF
.	TRBV12-3/TRBV12-4	TRBJ1-5	.	TGTGCCAGCAGTTTAGGGGACCAGGTGGGAGGCAATCAGCCCCAGCATTTT	CASSLGDQVGGNQPQHF
.	TRBV7-2	TRBJ2-7	few	TGTGCCAGCAGCCCCCGGGACAAGAACTTATACGAGCAGTACTTC	CASSPRDKNLYEQYF
TRBD1	TRBV28	TRBJ1-5	.	TGTGCCAGCAGTTTGGATCAAGGGGGCTTCCAGCCCCAGCATTTT	CASSLDQGGFQPQHF
.	TRBV5-1	TRBJ1-5	.	TGCGCCAGCAGCCCCGGACAAATCGGGATCAATCAGCCCCAGCATTTT	CASSPGQIGINQPQHF
.	TRBV4-3	TRBJ2-5	few	TGCGCCAGCAGCCAAGAGCCAGGGTGGGAGACCCAGTACTTC	CASSQEPGWETQYF
TRBD1	TRBV7-9	TRBJ1-1	.	TGTGCCAGCAGCTTAGAAGGGACAGCCTCCGAAGCTTTCTTT	CASSLEGTASEAFF
.	TRBV21-1	TRBJ2-3	many	TGTGCCAGCAGCTTGTTACAGGGACCCACAGATACGCAGTATTTT	CASSLLQGPTDTQYF
.	TRBV7-9	TRBJ1-4	many	TGTGCCAGCAGCGCCCGCGGGATTTGGACTAATGAAAAACTGTTTTTT	CASSARGIWTNEKLFF
.	TRBV9	TRBJ2-7	.	TGTGCCAGCAGCGCCGCCGGACACCTATCCTACGAGCAGTACTTC	CASSAAGHLSYEQYF
TRBD2	TRBV5-1	TRBJ2-1	.	TGCGCCAGCAGCCAAATGGGGGTGTGGGAGGGAAAGGATGAGCAGTTCTTC	CASSQMGVWEGKDEQFF
.	TRBV18	TRBJ1-2	few	TGTGCCAGCTCACCGAGGGCGGAGGGTGGCTACACCTTC	CASSPRAEGGYTF
.	TRBV15	TRBJ2-3	few	TGTGCCACCAGCAGAGCGACGGGCAGGGTTGGAGATACGCAGTATTTT	CATSRATGRVGDTQYF
TRBD2	TRBV20-1	TRBJ2-1	.	TGCAGTGCTAGAAGACTAGCGTTTTACAATGAGCAGTTCTTC	CSARRLAFYNEQFF
TRBD2	TRBV4-2	TRBJ2-5	many	TGTGCCAGCAGCATAGGTAGCGGGGGGGCACGAGAGACCCAGTACTTC	CASSIGSGGARETQYF
.	TRBV20-1	TRBJ2-1	.	TGCAGTGCTCGGCAGGGAGTCTACAATGAGCAGTTCTTC	CSARQGVYNEQFF
TRBD2	TRBV7-6	TRBJ2-1	many	TGTGCCAGCAGCCCGGGACTAGCGGGAGATGAGCAGTTCTTC	CASSPGLAGDEQFF
TRBD1	TRBV29-1	TRBJ1-4	.	TGCAGCGCTAGCCCTTTAGACAGGGGGCAAGAAAAACTGTTTTTT	CSASPLDRGQEKLFF
TRBD2	TRBV7-9	TRBJ2-3	many	TGTGCCAGCAGGAATTTAGCGGGAGGCCCAGATACGCAGTATTTT	CASRNLAGGPDTQYF
TRBD2	TRBV5-1	TRBJ2-2	many	TGCGCCAGCAGCCCATTAGCGGGAGACCCCACCGGGGAGCTGTTTTTT	CASSPLAGDPTGELFF
TRBD2	TRBV20-1	TRBJ2-1	few	TGCAGTGCCGGGGCTAGCGGGAGAGAGGAGCAGTTCTTC	CSAGASGREEQFF
.	TRBV12-3/TRBV12-4	TRBJ1-2	.	TGTGCCAGCAGTTTAGGCAGTTACTACACCTTC	CASSLGSYYTF
.	TRBV28	TRBJ2-6	.	TGTGCCAGCAGTCCCGCGGACACCGTCTCTGGGGCCAACGTCCTGACTTTC	CASSPADTVSGANVLTF
TRBD2	TRBV3-1	TRBJ2-3	.	TGTGCCAGCAGCCAACCTGCGGGGACTAGCCTCACAGATACGCAGTATTTT	CASSQPAGTSLTDTQYF
TRBD2	TRBV9	TRBJ2-1	.	TGTGCCAGCAGCGTAGGGCTAGCGGGAGGGCCGGCCTACACTGAGCAGTTCTTC	CASSVGLAGGPAYTEQFF
.	TRBV7-6	TRBJ2-5	.	TGTGCCAGCAGCTATACAGGGACCCGGGAGACCCAGTACTTC	CASSYTGTRETQYF
TRBD1	TRBV28	TRBJ1-5	.	TGTGCCAGCAGTGATACCGGGACAGGGGTTCAGCCCCAGCATTTT	CASSDTGTGVQPQHF
TRBD2	TRBV20-1	TRBJ2-4	few	TGCAGTGCCCGAACCGGGACTAGCGGAGTTTTAGCCAAAAACATTCAGTACTTC	CSARTGTSGVLAKNIQYF
TRBD2	TRBV6-2/TRBV6-3	TRBJ2-1	.	TGTGCCAGCAGAAATAGCGGGGGCTTCAACAATGAGCAGTTCTTC	CASRNSGGFNNEQFF
.	TRBV27	TRBJ1-3	.	TGTGCCAGCCGACAGTTGAGCTCTGGAAACACCATATATTTT	CASRQLSSGNTIYF
.	TRBV29-1	TRBJ2-3	many	TGCAGCTGGGGGATAACAGATACGCAGTATTTT	CSWGITDTQYF
TRBD1	TRBV6-6	TRBJ2-3	few	TGTGCCAGCAGTTATACCCTAGGACAGGCTGCCACAGATACGCAGTATTTT	CASSYTLGQAATDTQYF
.	TRBV7-9	TRBJ2-7	few	TGTGCCAGCAGCTCTCGGAACTCCTACGAGCAGTACTTC	CASSSRNSYEQYF
.	TRBV5-1	TRBJ1-2	.	TGCGCCAGCAGCTCCCGCGGTGGTGGCTATGGCTACACCTTC	CASSSRGGGYGYTF
TRBD1	TRBV7-6	TRBJ1-4	many	TGTGCCAGCAGCTCGACAGGGGAAAAACTGTTTTTT	CASSSTGEKLFF
TRBD2	TRBV20-1	TRBJ2-4	many	TGCAGTGCTAGAGGGGGCCGGGGGGGCTCAGAGATAACCAAAAACATTCAGTACTTC	CSARGGRGGSEITKNIQYF
.	TRBV27	TRBJ1-1	many	TGTGCCAGCAGTTCCAGGGCTAGCACTGAAGCTTTCTTT	CASSSRASTEAFF
.	TRBV15	TRBJ2-3	few	TGTGCCACCAGCAGAGAGCCAACAGATACGCAGTATTTT	CATSREPTDTQYF
.	TRBV2	TRBJ2-2	few	TGTGCCAGCGGAAGACAGAACACCGGGGAGCTGTTTTTT	CASGRQNTGELFF